The T cell receptor beta chain under discussion was sequenced for a study of shared clonotypes between healthy human individuals. Study outcomes and limitations: The naive CD4 repertoires of several donors were compared, and approximately 4.5% of clonotypes were shared.

The data were produced by immunoSEQ multiplex PCR, yet TCRdb's version contains in-frame clones alone and is incomplete. Found here are about 2.4 million clones, more than 90% of them singletons; the top ten hold roughly 0.13%. This CDR3 region has 15 residues. Germline V gene lookup returns CDR1 SGHNT and CDR2 YYREEE (reference sequence). The ends lost 4 bases at V and 5 bases at J; junction bases unmatched: 11. With regard to this clone: Its antigen is still unknown.

The chain links TRBV5-4 to TRBJ2-7; 8 positions agree with TRBD2. The origin of this receptor is a man aged 18 to 30 in good health. Sequences were obtained from naive CD4+ T cells sorted from blood. The subset: CD45RA+ positively selected. The CDR3 spells CASSVSGGFIHEQYF. CDR3 sequence (DNA): TGTGCCAGCAGCGTGAGCGGGGGCTTCATCCACGAGCAGTACTTC.